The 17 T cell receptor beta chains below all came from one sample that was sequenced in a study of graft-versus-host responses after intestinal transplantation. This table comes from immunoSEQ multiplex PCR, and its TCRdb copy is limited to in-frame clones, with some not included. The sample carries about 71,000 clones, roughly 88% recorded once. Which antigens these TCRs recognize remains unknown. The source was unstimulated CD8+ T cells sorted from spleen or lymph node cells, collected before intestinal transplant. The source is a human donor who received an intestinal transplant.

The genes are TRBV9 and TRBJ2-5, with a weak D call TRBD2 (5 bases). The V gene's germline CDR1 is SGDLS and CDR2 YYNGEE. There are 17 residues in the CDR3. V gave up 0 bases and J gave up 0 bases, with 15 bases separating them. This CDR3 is CASSVDWAGPYQETQYF. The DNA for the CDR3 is TGTGCCAGCAGCGTAGATTGGGCGGGCCCGTACCAAGAGACCCAGTACTTC.

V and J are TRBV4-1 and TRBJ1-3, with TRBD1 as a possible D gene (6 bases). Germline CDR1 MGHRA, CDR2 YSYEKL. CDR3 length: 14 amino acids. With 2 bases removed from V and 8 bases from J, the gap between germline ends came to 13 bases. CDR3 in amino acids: CASSQQQGLDTIYF. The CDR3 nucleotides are TGCGCCAGCAGCCAACAACAGGGTTTGGACACCATATATTTT.

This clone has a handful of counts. The CDR3 protein is CASSFSAGSTETQYF. CDR3 in DNA: TGTGCCAGCAGCTTTTCGGCAGGGTCAACAGAGACCCAGTACTTC. The J gene is TRBJ2-5, the V gene TRBV11-2; the D gene is possibly TRBD1 (5 bases). V was cut by 3 bases and J by 4 bases, with 15 bases left in between. The CDR3 spans 15 residues. Germline lookup yields CDR1 SGHAT and CDR2 FQNNGV.

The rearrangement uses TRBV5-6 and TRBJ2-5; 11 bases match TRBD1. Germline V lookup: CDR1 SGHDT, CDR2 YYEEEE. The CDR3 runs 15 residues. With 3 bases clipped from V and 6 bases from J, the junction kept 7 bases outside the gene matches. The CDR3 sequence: CASSYGQGAGKTQYF. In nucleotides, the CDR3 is TGTGCCAGCAGCTACGGACAGGGGGCCGGGAAGACCCAGTACTTC.

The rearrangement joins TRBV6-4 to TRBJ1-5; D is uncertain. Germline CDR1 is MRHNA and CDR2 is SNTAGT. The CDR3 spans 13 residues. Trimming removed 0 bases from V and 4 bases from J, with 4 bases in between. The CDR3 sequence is CASSDSPNQPQHF. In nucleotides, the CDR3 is TGTGCCAGCAGTGACTCCCCGAATCAGCCCCAGCATTTT.

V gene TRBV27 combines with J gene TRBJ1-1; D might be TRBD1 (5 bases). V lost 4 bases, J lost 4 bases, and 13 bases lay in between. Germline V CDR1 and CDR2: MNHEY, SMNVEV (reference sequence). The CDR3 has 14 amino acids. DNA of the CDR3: TGTGCCAGCAGTTCCGGGCAGGGAGGCACTGAAGCTTTCTTT. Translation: CASSSGQGGTEAFF.

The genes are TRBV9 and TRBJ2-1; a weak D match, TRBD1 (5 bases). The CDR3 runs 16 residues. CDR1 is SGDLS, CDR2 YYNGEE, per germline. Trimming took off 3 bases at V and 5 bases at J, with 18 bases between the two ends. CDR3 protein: CASSAFDSSLNNEQFF. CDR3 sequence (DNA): TGTGCCAGCAGCGCCTTCGACAGCAGCCTAAACAATGAGCAGTTCTTC.

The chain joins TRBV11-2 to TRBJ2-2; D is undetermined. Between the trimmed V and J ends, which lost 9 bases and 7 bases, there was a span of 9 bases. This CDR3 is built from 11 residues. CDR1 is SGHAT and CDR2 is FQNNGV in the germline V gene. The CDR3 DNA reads TGTGCCAGTGCGCGTGGCGGGGAGCTGTTTTTT. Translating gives CASARGGELFF.

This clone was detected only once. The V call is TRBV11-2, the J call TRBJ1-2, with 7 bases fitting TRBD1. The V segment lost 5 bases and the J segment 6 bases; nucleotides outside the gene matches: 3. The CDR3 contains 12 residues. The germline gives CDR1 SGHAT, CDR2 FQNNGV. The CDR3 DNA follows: TGTGCCAGCAGCATCACAGGGGATGGCTACACCTTC. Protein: CASSITGDGYTF. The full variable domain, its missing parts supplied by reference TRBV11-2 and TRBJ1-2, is EAGVAQSPRYKIIEKRQSVAFWCNPISGHATLYWYQQILGQGPKLLIQFQNNGVVDDSQLPKDRFSAERLKGVDSTLKIQPAKLEDSAVYLCASSITGDGYTFGSGTRLTVV.

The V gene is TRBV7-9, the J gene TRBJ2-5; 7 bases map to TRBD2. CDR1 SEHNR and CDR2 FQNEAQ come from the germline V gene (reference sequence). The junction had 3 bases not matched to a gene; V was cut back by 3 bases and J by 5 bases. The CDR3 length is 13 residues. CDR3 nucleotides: TGTGCCAGCAGCTTGGTGGGGGGGGAGACCCAGTACTTC. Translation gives CASSLVGGETQYF.

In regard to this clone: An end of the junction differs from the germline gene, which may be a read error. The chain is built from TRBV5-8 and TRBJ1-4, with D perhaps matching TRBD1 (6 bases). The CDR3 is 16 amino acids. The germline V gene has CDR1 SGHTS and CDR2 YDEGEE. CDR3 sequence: CASSLGQGRTDEKLFF. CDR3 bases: TGTGCCAGCAGCTTGGGCCAGGGGCGAACTGATGAAAAACTGTTTTTT.

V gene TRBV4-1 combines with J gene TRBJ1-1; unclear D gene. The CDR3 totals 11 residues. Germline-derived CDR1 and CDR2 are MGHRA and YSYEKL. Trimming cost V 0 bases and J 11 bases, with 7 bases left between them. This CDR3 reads CASSQERWAFF. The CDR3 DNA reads TGCGCCAGCAGCCAAGAGAGATGGGCTTTCTTT.

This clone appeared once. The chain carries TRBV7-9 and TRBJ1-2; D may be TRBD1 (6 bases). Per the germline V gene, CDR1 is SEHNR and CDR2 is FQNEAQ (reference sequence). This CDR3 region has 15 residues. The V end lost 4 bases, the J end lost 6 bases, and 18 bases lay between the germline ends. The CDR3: CASSSKTWGGNGYTF. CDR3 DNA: TGTGCCAGCAGCTCCAAAACGTGGGGGGGCAATGGCTACACCTTC.

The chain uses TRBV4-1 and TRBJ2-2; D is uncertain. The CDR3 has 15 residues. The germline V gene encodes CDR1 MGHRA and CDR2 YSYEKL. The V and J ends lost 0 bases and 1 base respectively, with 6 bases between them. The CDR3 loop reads CASSQEGWNTGELFF. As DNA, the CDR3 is TGCGCCAGCAGCCAAGAGGGCTGGAACACCGGGGAGCTGTTTTTT.

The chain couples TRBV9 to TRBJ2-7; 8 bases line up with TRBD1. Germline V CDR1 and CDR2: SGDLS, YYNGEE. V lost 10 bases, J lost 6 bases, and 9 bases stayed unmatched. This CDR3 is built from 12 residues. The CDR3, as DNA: TGTGCCGGCCGGGACAGGAGCACCGAGCAGTACTTC. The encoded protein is CAGRDRSTEQYF.

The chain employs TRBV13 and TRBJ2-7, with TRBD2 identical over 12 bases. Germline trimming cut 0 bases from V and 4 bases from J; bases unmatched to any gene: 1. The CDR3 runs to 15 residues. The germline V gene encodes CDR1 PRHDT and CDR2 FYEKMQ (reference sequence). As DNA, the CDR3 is TGTGCCAGCAGCTTAGGGACTAGCGGGGGTTACGAGCAGTACTTC. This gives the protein CASSLGTSGGYEQYF. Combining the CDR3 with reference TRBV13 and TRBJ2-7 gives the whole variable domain AAGVIQSPRHLIKEKRETATLKCYPIPRHDTVYWYQQGPGQDPQFLISFYEKMQSDKGSIPDRFSAQQFSDYHSELNMSSLELGDSALYFCASSLGTSGGYEQYFGPGTRLTVT.

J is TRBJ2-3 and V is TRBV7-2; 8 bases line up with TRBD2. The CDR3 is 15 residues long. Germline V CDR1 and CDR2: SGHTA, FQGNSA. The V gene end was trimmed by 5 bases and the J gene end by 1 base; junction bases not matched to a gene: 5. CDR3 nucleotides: TGTGCCAGCAGCGTGGGGGGACTAGGCACAGATACGCAGTATTTT. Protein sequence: CASSVGGLGTDTQYF.